The 21 T cell receptor beta chains presented below share a single source sample, sequenced in a study of T cells in Graves' hyperthyroidism and ophthalmopathy. Authors of the study amplified TCR beta CDR3 regions from RNA transcripts. HTBI primers were employed in a first-round RT-PCR of the TCR CDR3. TCRdb redid the calling of the multiplex PCR reads with MiXCR, one entry per CDR3 protein. This table holds hundreds of thousands of distinct CDR3 sequences, about 43% found once. Sequences were obtained from peripheral blood or thyroid tissue (not recorded which). All receptors derive from a young woman with Graves' hyperthyroidism.

This clonotype has just a few counts. The chain couples TRBV7-9 to TRBJ1-6; D unresolved. The CDR3 runs to 16 residues. Between the trimmed V and J ends, which lost 4 bases and 9 bases, there was a span of 19 bases. Germline-derived CDR1 and CDR2 are SEHNR and FQNEAQ (reference sequence). The CDR3 sequence is CASSWAGTAVGSPLHF. The CDR3 bases are TGTGCCAGCAGCTGGGCGGGAACAGCCGTGGGTTCACCCCTCCACTTT.

This chain joins TRBV19 and TRBJ1-3; 9 bases align to TRBD1. Germline-derived CDR1 and CDR2 are LNHDA and SQIVND (reference sequence). CDR3 length: 18 amino acids. V shed 4 bases and J 3 bases; nucleotides not matched to a gene: 13. The CDR3 sequence: CASSTPGQGFDFGNTIYF. CDR3 DNA sequence: TGTGCCAGTAGTACGCCGGGACAGGGATTTGATTTTGGAAACACCATATATTTT.

This clonotype was detected only a few times. The V gene is TRBV5-5, the J gene TRBJ1-6; D is unresolved. Trimming pared 4 bases from V and 4 bases from J, leaving 15 bases between. The CDR3 loop spans 16 amino acids. Looked up from germline, CDR1 is SGHKS and CDR2 is YYEKEE (reference sequence). CDR3 loop: CASSPKAGWYNSPLHF. The CDR3 nucleotides read TGTGCCAGCAGCCCCAAAGCGGGGTGGTATAATTCACCCCTCCACTTT. The whole variable domain, remainder taken from reference TRBV5-5 and TRBJ1-6, is DAGVTQSPTHLIKTRGQQVTLRCSPISGHKSVSWYQQVLGQGPQFIFQYYEKEERGRGNFPDRFSARQFPNYSSELNVNALLLGDSALYLCASSPKAGWYNSPLHFGNGTRLTVT.

CDR3 coding DNA: TGTGCCAGCAGCTCCTTGCGGGCGCAATCCGACGAGCAGTACTTC. Protein product: CASSSLRAQSDEQYF. The rearrangement links TRBV7-8 to TRBJ2-7, with D possibly matching TRBD2 (5 bases). V was trimmed by 4 bases and J by 5 bases, leaving 18 bases between them. The CDR3 has 15 amino acids. CDR1 is SGHVS and CDR2 is FQNEAQ in the germline V gene.

The chain carries TRBV7-2 and TRBJ1-2; a possible D gene is TRBD1 (6 bases). The germline V gene encodes CDR1 SGHTA and CDR2 FQGNSA. Trimming shortened V by 2 bases and J by 2 bases, and 18 bases separated the two germline ends. The CDR3 is 17 residues long. CDR3 residues: CASSLHGRRTVNYGYTF. DNA of the CDR3: TGTGCCAGCAGCTTACACGGGCGAAGGACAGTAAACTATGGCTACACCTTC.

This clonotype came up many times. This chain links TRBV7-3 with TRBJ1-2; TRBD1 aligns across 7 bases. Trimming at V came to 5 bases and at J to 2 bases, leaving 2 bases not matched to a gene. Germline CDR1 reads SGHTA; CDR2 reads FQGTGA. The CDR3 has 13 residues. The CDR3 DNA sequence: TGTGCCAGCAGCATGGACAGGAACTATGGCTACACCTTC. Its translation is CASSMDRNYGYTF.

The CDR3 nucleotides are TGTGCCAGTAGCCCCTCCCAGGGGTCTGGAAACACCATATATTTT. Translating it yields CASSPSQGSGNTIYF. The rearrangement uses TRBV19 and TRBJ1-3; D might be TRBD1 (6 bases). Germline V gene lookup returns CDR1 LNHDA and CDR2 SQIVND (reference sequence). Trimming pared 6 bases from V and 1 base from J, leaving 13 bases between. The CDR3 is made up of 15 amino acids.

There are a few counts of this clonotype. The chain employs TRBV24-1 and TRBJ1-2, with 7 bases aligning to TRBD1. Germline CDR1 is KGHDR and CDR2 is SFDVKD. The CDR3 sequence is 19 residues long. Unmatched junction bases numbered 16, after V lost 0 bases and J lost 4 bases. DNA of the CDR3: TGTGCCACCAGTGATTTGTTCCGCTGGGGGGACAGACCTTTCTATGGCTACACCTTC. Translating gives CATSDLFRWGDRPFYGYTF.

The J gene is TRBJ2-5, the V gene TRBV2; the match to TRBD1 covers 9 bases. In germline, CDR1 is SNHLY, CDR2 FYNNEI. Trimming cost V 1 base and J 5 bases; bases outside gene matches: 2. The CDR3 totals 14 residues. CDR3: CASSEGDRVETQYF. DNA of the CDR3: TGTGCCAGCAGTGAAGGGGACAGGGTTGAGACCCAGTACTTC.

On this clonotype: A much larger clonotype is one base distant, so this may be a read error. No conserved phenylalanine or tryptophan is present at the end of the CDR3, so a read error is the likely explanation. The rearrangement links TRBV2 to TRBJ1-1; 8 positions agree with TRBD1. CDR1 SNHLY and CDR2 FYNNEI come from the germline V gene. Trimming took 5 bases from V and 4 from J; bases not matched to a gene: 3. CDR3 size: 13 residues. As DNA, the CDR3 is TGTGCCAGCAGTCGGACAGGGAGCACTGAAGCTTTCTCT. As protein: CASSRTGSTEAFS.

The chain couples TRBV15 to TRBJ1-2; the D gene is possibly TRBD1 (6 bases). V dropped 3 bases and J dropped 4 bases, with 12 bases sitting between them. The CDR3 length is 14 residues. Germline lookup yields CDR1 LNHNV and CDR2 YYDKDF (reference sequence). As DNA, the CDR3 is TGTGCCACCAGCAGTTCCGTCAGGGGCTATGGCTACACCTTC. Translating it yields CATSSSVRGYGYTF.

The chain uses TRBV20-1 and TRBJ2-7; perhaps TRBD2 as D (6 bases). This CDR3 spans 12 amino acids. Trimming shortened V by 1 base and J by 6 bases, and 10 bases separated the two germline ends. Germline V gene data show CDR1 as DFQATT and CDR2 as SNEGSKA (reference sequence). The CDR3, as DNA: TGCAGTGCTAGAGTAGGAGCGGGCGAGCAGTACTTC. Translating gives CSARVGAGEQYF.

This clonotype was found once. This may come from a read error, since a much larger clone is one base off. This chain uses TRBV9 with TRBJ1-2, with 12 bases identical to TRBD1. V shed 4 bases and J 8 bases; nucleotides not matched to a gene: 9. Per the germline V gene, CDR1 is SGDLS and CDR2 is YYNGEE. This CDR3 is built from 15 residues. In nucleotides, the CDR3 is TGTGCCAGCAGCCCTGTGGGACAGGGGGCGGGAGGCTACACCTTC. Translating gives CASSPVGQGAGGYTF.

Regarding this clonotype: A read error may explain this, as a much larger clone is one base away. Because it lacks the conserved phenylalanine or tryptophan at the end, this CDR3 is likely a read error. J is TRBJ1-4 and V is TRBV11-1; no clear D gene. The CDR3 runs to 16 residues. Trimming pared 4 bases from V and 5 bases from J, leaving 17 bases between. Looked up from germline, CDR1 is SGHAT and CDR2 is FQDESV (reference sequence). Here the CDR3 reads CASSSESGGANEKLFL. CDR3 sequence (DNA): TGTGCCAGCAGCTCCGAGAGTGGAGGCGCAAATGAAAAACTGTTTCTT.

The chain has TRBV5-1 and TRBJ1-2, with D hard to call. Germline assignment: CDR1 SGHRS and CDR2 YFSETQ. V lost 5 bases and J 6 bases, leaving 8 bases between the germline ends. The CDR3 is made up of 11 amino acids. The CDR3 bases are TGCGCCAGCAGAGGAGGGAATGGCTACACCTTC. Translation gives CASRGGNGYTF. Filled out from reference TRBV5-1 and TRBJ1-2, the complete variable domain reads KAGVTQTPRYLIKTRGQQVTLSCSPISGHRSVSWYQQTPGQGLQFLFEYFSETQRNKGNFPGRFSGRQFSNSRSEMNVSTLELGDSALYLCASRGGNGYTFGSGTRLTVV.

V gene TRBV29-1 combines with J gene TRBJ2-5, with unresolved D. V lost 2 bases and J 5 bases, leaving 15 bases between the germline ends. The germline V gene encodes CDR1 SQVTM and CDR2 ANQGSEA. The CDR3 extends over 14 amino acids. CDR3 protein: CSVETSNPRETQYF. The CDR3 nucleotides are TGCAGCGTTGAAACCAGCAACCCTAGGGAGACCCAGTACTTC.

CDR3 nucleotide sequence: TGTGCCAGCAGCTTACGTGGGGGGCCGAACACCGGGGAGCTGTTTTTT. It is translated as CASSLRGGPNTGELFF. The V gene is TRBV7-9, the J gene TRBJ2-2; D possibly matches TRBD1 or TRBD2 (6 bases each). The CDR3 consists of 16 residues. Trimming removed 2 bases at V and 0 bases at J, with 10 bases between. Germline assignment: CDR1 SEHNR and CDR2 FQNEAQ (reference sequence).

V gene TRBV20-1 combines with J gene TRBJ2-7, with 12 bases fitting TRBD2. Germline V CDR1 and CDR2: DFQATT, SNEGSKA (reference sequence). Unmatched junction bases numbered 6, after V lost 5 bases and J lost 4 bases. This CDR3 contains 14 residues. The CDR3 spells CSAPLAGGPYEQYF. DNA for the CDR3: TGCAGTGCTCCCCTAGCGGGAGGGCCGTACGAGCAGTACTTC.

The sample holds many counts of this clonotype. The chain couples TRBV10-3 to TRBJ1-2; D possibly corresponds to TRBD1 (6 bases). This CDR3 contains 14 residues. CDR1 is ENHRY, CDR2 SYGVKD, per germline. The V and J ends lost 2 bases and 2 bases respectively, with 9 bases between them. The DNA for the CDR3 is TGTGCCATCAGTGAGCAGGACAGCAACTATGGCTACACCTTC. Translating gives CAISEQDSNYGYTF.

The rearrangement uses TRBV4-2 and TRBJ1-3, with D possibly matching TRBD1 (5 bases). This CDR3 is built from 16 residues. CDR1 is LGHNA and CDR2 is YNFKEQ in the germline V gene. The V and J ends lost 5 bases and 3 bases respectively, with 17 bases between them. For the CDR3, the DNA is TGTGCCAGCAGCACCCGGGACCGACTCGATGGAAACACCATATATTTT. Translating it yields CASSTRDRLDGNTIYF.

V is TRBV7-2 and J is TRBJ2-5; D is perhaps TRBD1 (5 bases). V was pared by 5 bases and J by 5 bases, with 21 bases between. The CDR3 consists of 16 residues. In germline, CDR1 is SGHTA, CDR2 FQGNSA. CDR3 in DNA: TGTGCCAGCAGCCCGCCCGACAGACATACGATGGAGACCCAGTACTTC. As protein: CASSPPDRHTMETQYF.